The clone carrying this T cell receptor beta chain was detected ten times or more. Its antigen is unknown. TCRdb re-called the 5' RACE reads through MiXCR, storing one row per CDR3 protein. This sample has roughly 330,000 distinct CDR3 sequences; around 7% occur once, and the top ten carry 15% to 20%. This CDR3 is 15 amino acids long. V was pared by 1 base and J by 4 bases, with 14 bases between. Germline CDR1 DFQATT, CDR2 SNEGSKA (reference sequence). The record originates from a study of T cells after yellow fever vaccination. Broader study findings: Reappearance after the booster was observed for most primary-vaccination clones (roughly 97% CD4, approximately 90% CD8).

This TCR came from a man between 18 and 29 years old who received the YFV17D yellow fever vaccine. Material: PBMCs, obtained roughly 45 days after the first yellow fever vaccination. This chain joins TRBV20-1 and TRBJ2-1, with D possibly TRBD1 on 6 matching bases. The CDR3 loop is CSARGTGSWYNEQFF. DNA of the CDR3: TGCAGTGCTAGAGGAACAGGGAGTTGGTACAATGAGCAGTTCTTC.